This paragraph reports one T cell receptor beta chain. Antigen unknown. The PCR contained 60 Vbeta and 13 Jbeta primers. Produced via immunoSEQ multiplex PCR; TCRdb's table is partial and in-frame only. This sample has more than 80,000 clones, with roughly 60% found just once. The germline V and J ends were trimmed by 2 bases and 8 bases, with 13 bases remaining between them. Per the germline V gene, CDR1 is SGHTA and CDR2 is FQGNSA. The CDR3 is made up of 15 amino acids. The data derive from a study of cytomegalovirus exposure and HLA in healthy donors. Study outcomes and limitations: Association with HLA alleles at 0.05 false discovery rate was found for 16,951 TCR beta sequences in a later analysis. Both high specificity and high sensitivity reportedly marked the classifier's diagnosis of cytomegalovirus status. Later analysis demonstrated an association between a missense DCLRE1C variant and TCR beta V- and J-gene trimming.

Sequencing was done on a sample of PBMCs. The chain is built from TRBV7-2 and TRBJ1-6; a possible D gene is TRBD1 (6 bases). The clonotype originates from a human donor in good health. The CDR3 sequence: CASSLIQGRDSPLHF. CDR3 DNA sequence: TGTGCCAGCAGCTTAATCCAGGGGAGGGATTCACCCCTCCACTTT.